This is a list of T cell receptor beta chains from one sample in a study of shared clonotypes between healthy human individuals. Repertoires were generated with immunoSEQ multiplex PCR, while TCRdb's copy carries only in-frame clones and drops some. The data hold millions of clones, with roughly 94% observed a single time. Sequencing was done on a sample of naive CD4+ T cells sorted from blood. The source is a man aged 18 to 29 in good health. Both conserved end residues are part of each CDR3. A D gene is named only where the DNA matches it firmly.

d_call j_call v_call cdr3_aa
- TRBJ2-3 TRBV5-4 CASSFSRDTQYF
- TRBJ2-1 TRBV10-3 CATGNSGNEQFF
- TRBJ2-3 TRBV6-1 CASSEGLRGRPGDTQYF
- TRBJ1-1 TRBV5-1 CASSFGDARWAEAFF
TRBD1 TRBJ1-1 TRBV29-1 CSVRTGMNTEAFF
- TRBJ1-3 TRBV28 CASTMSGRSGNTIYF
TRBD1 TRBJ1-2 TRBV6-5 CASSRIRDRDYGYTF
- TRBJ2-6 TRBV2 CASSEARAGGANVLTF
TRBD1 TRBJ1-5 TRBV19 CAGNLGSLGGGNQPQHF
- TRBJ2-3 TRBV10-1 CASSESGGTDTQYF
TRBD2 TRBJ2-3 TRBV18 CASSWTSGATDTQYF
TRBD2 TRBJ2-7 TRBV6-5 CASSPGLAGVNEQYF
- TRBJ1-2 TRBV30 CACLRGGEANYGYTF
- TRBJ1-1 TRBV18 CASSPWQAGINTEAFF
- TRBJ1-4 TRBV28 CASRIPGTSNEKLFF
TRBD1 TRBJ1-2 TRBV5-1 CASSTGQEWDGYTF
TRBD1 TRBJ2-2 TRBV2 CASSRDRGAGELFF
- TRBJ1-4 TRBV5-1 CASKDRWSEKLFF
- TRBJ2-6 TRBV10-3 CAISGSGLSGANVLTF
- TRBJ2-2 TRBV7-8 CASSLDIGELFF
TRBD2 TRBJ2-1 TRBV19 CASREGLAGPYNEQFF
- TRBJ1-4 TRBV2 CASSEARGGNEKLFF
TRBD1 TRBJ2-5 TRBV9 CASSRSTGEETQYF
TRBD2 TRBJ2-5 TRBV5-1 CASSLTSGQETQYF
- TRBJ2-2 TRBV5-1 CASSSGTGTGELFF
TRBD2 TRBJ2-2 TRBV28 CASIGLANTGELFF
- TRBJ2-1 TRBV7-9 CASSLTADYNEQFF
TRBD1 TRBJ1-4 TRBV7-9 CASSSIMGQGLADEKLFF
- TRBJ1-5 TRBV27 CASSYRGNQPQHF
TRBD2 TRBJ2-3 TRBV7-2 CASSSAGADTQYF
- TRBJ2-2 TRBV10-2 CASSEADTGELFF
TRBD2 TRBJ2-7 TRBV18 CASSPVGLADEQYF
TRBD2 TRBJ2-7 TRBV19 CASSMSSGLSYEQYF